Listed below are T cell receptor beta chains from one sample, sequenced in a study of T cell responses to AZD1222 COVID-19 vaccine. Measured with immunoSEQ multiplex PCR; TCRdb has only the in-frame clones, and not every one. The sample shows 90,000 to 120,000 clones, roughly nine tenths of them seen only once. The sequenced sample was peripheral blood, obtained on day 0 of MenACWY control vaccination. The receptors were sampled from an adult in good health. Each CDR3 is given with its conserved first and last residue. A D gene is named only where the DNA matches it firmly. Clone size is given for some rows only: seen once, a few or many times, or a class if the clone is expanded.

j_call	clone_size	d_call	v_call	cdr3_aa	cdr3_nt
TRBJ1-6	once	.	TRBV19	CASKPGNYNSPLHF	TGTGCCAGTAAGCCAGGGAATTATAATTCACCCCTCCACTTT
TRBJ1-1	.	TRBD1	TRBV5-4	CASSVGTGGSEAFF	TGTGCCAGCAGCGTTGGGACAGGTGGGTCTGAAGCTTTCTTT
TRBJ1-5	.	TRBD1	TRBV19	CASSISSRGHQPQHF	TGTGCCAGTAGTATTTCAAGCAGGGGGCACCAGCCCCAGCATTTT
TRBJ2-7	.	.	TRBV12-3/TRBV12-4	CASTPGRGHEQYF	TGTGCCAGCACCCCAGGTAGGGGTCACGAGCAGTACTTC
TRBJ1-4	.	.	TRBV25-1	CASGEGRINEKLFF	TGTGCCAGCGGAGAGGGGCGGATCAATGAAAAACTGTTTTTT
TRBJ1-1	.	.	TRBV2	CASTRVTEAFF	TGTGCCAGCACGAGGGTCACTGAAGCTTTCTTT
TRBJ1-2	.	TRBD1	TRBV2	CASTEQGQGGSNYGYTF	TGTGCCAGCACCGAACAGGGACAGGGGGGATCTAACTATGGCTACACCTTC
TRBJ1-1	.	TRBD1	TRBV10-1	CASRDRGDTEAFF	TGCGCCAGCAGGGACAGGGGCGACACTGAAGCTTTCTTT
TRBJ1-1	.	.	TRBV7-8	CASQVGGWELEAFF	TGTGCCAGCCAAGTGGGGGGCTGGGAGCTTGAAGCTTTCTTT
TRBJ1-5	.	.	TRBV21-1	CASTGGRGGNQPQHF	TGTGCCAGCACTGGTGGTAGGGGAGGCAATCAGCCCCAGCATTTT
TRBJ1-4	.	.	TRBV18	CASSPGGGPNEKLFF	TGTGCCAGCTCACCAGGGGGCGGGCCTAATGAAAAACTGTTTTTT
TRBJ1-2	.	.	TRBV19	CASSIVQAPYGYTF	TGTGCCAGTAGTATCGTGCAGGCCCCCTATGGCTACACCTTC
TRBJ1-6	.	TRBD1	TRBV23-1	CASSQRADRGRICPSPLHF	TGCGCCAGCAGTCAAAGGGCGGACAGGGGGCGAATCTGTCCTTCACCCCTCCACTTT
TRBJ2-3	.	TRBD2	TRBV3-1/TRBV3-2	CASSRLAGGPVTQDTQYF	TGTGCCAGCAGTCGACTAGCGGGGGGGCCAGTGACTCAAGATACGCAGTATTTT
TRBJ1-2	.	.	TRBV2	CASSDRIQGKGYTF	TGTGCCAGCAGTGATCGTATCCAGGGGAAGGGCTACACCTTC
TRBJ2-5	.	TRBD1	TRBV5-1	CASSLTLQGGETQYF	TGCGCCAGCAGCTTGACCCTACAGGGGGGCGAGACCCAGTACTTC